The present entry profiles one TCR beta chain with its context. Losses at the gene ends were 3 bases for V and 6 bases for J; bases not matched to a gene: 17. From germline, CDR1 is SGHRS and CDR2 YFSETQ. The CDR3 spans 20 residues. It was around 190 ng DNA, about 30,000 T cell genomes, that sorted-subset replicate PCRs used. Sequenced by immunoSEQ multiplex PCR; TCRdb stores in-frame clones only, minus some. The sample consists of 600,000 to 800,000 clones, just under 75% of them appearing once. The record originates from a study of shared clonotypes between healthy human individuals. Study-wide context: Ranging from 18 to 49 in age, donors were two women and a few men. Per-donor plates numbered three CD4 naive, three CD4 memory, two CD8 naive and one CD8 memory.

Sequenced sample: memory CD4+ T cells sorted from blood. The subset: CD45RA-negative fraction. This clonotype originated in a woman aged 25 to 45 in good health. The chain is built from TRBV5-1 and TRBJ2-2; 13 bases are shared with TRBD2. The CDR3 coding sequence is TGCGCCAGCAGCTGGACTAGCGGGAGATTCCCCAACAATTGGTCCGGGGAGCTGTTTTTT. This translates into CASSWTSGRFPNNWSGELFF. Full variable domain (outside the CDR3, taken from reference TRBV5-1 and TRBJ2-2): KAGVTQTPRYLIKTRGQQVTLSCSPISGHRSVSWYQQTPGQGLQFLFEYFSETQRNKGNFPGRFSGRQFSNSRSEMNVSTLELGDSALYLCASSWTSGRFPNNWSGELFFGEGSRLTVL.